This T cell receptor beta chain was retrieved from a study of CD8+ T cells in alopecia areata. Study information: After 6 to 18 months of tofacitinib, follow-up continued 6 months off drug.

The CDR3 spans 14 residues. The V end was cut by 2 bases, the J end by 1 base, with 8 bases between. Germline V gene data show CDR1 as MDHEN and CDR2 as SYDVKM. Sequencing templates came from extracted RNA that was reverse transcribed into cDNA. Assay used: immunoSEQ multiplex PCR; TCRdb lists only in-frame clones, some missing. The sample shows some 110,000 clones, 35% to 40% of them seen only once. Sequencing used CD4+ T cells sorted from blood. The chain links TRBV28 to TRBJ2-5; D is undetermined. This clonotype was sampled from a human donor with alopecia areata. DNA for the CDR3: TGTGCCAGCAGTTTAACGAGGACCCAAGAGACCCAGTACTTC. Protein: CASSLTRTQETQYF.